This T cell receptor (beta chain) was observed in a study of OX40 agonist ivuxolimab in advanced cancers. About the study: Having had anti-PD-1, anti-PD-L1 or anti-CTLA-4 therapy before was allowed, and under 50% had some. Three patients got partial responses; one had hepatocellular carcinoma and two had cutaneous melanoma.

Produced via immunoSEQ multiplex PCR; TCRdb's table is partial and in-frame only. The repertoire holds about 99,000 clones, with roughly 95% as singletons. This clonotype was sampled from an adult with an advanced solid tumor such as melanoma, head and neck, liver or kidney cancer. This specimen consisted of CD4+ or CD8+ T cells sorted from blood, obtained in a trial of the OX40 agonist ivuxolimab.

The CDR3 region has the DNA TGCGCCAGCAGCCGCCACAGCGGGACCGCAGATACGCAGTATTTT. Amino acids: CASSRHSGTADTQYF. The genes are TRBV4-1 and TRBJ2-3; TRBD2 matches at 7 bases. Germline V gene data show CDR1 as MGHRA and CDR2 as YSYEKL. V was pared by 4 bases and J by 4 bases, with 8 bases of the junction left unmatched. The CDR3 is made up of 15 amino acids.